This T cell receptor (beta chain) is drawn from a study of T cell responses to AZD1222 COVID-19 vaccine. Findings and caveats of the study: Baseline serology detected seropositivity in only six AZD1222 recipients. There were repertoire samples only from the period after the peak T cell response. Spike-specific TCR breadth and depth went up after people got two AZD1222 doses.

Trimming pared 3 bases from V and 7 bases from J, leaving 10 bases between. The CDR3 has 13 residues. CDR1 LNHDA and CDR2 SQIVND come from the germline V gene (reference sequence). Here immunoSEQ multiplex PCR was the method, and the copy in TCRdb shows in-frame clones only, minus some. The table lists approximately 190,000 clones, over 85% of them singletons. A note on this clone: Its antigen is not identified.

The V and J genes are TRBV19 and TRBJ1-3; D is uncertain. The material sequenced was peripheral blood, taken 28 days after the second dose of the MenACWY control vaccine. The receptor comes from an adult who received the MenACWY meningococcal vaccine as a control. The CDR3 here is CASSIDRVNTIYF. In DNA, the CDR3 is TGTGCCAGTAGTATTGATAGGGTGAACACCATATATTTT.